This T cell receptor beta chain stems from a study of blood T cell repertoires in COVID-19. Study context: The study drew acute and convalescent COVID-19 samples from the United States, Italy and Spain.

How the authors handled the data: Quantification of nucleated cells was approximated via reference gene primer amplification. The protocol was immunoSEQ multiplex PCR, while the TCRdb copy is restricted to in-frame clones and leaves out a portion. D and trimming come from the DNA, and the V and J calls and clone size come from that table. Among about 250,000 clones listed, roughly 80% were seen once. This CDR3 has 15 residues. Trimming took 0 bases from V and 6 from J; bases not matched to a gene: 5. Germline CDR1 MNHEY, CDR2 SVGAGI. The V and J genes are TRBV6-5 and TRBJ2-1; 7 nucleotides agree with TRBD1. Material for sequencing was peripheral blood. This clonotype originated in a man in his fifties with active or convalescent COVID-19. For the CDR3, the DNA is TGTGCCAGCAGTTACTCAAGGACAGGCCTCAATGAGCAGTTCTTC. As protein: CASSYSRTGLNEQFF.